Below, 14 T cell receptor beta chains from the same sample are listed, as sequenced in a study of blood T cell repertoires in COVID-19. The table came from immunoSEQ multiplex PCR; TCRdb's copy has only in-frame clones and leaves some out. The sample has some 170,000 clones; more than 90% are singletons. The specimen sequenced was peripheral blood. The receptors originated from a man in his 60s with active or convalescent COVID-19.

The rearrangement joins TRBV9 to TRBJ1-3, with D unresolved. There are 15 residues in the CDR3. CDR1 is SGDLS, CDR2 YYNGEE, per germline. V lost 4 bases to trimming and J lost 0 bases, with 11 bases between them. Here the CDR3 DNA reads TGTGCCAGCAGCCCCCCCGAGAGCTCTGGAAACACCATATATTTT. Translating gives CASSPPESSGNTIYF.

This chain connects TRBV18 to TRBJ2-5, with a possible D match to TRBD2 (5 bases). The CDR3 length is 16 residues. V dropped 2 bases and J dropped 4 bases, with 17 bases sitting between them. Germline V gives CDR1 KGHSH, CDR2 LQKENI. CDR3 in DNA: TGTGCCAGCTCACCATTGGACCCCGGGATATTAGAGACCCAGTACTTC. This codes for CASSPLDPGILETQYF. The full variable domain, with the rest looked up from reference TRBV18 and TRBJ2-5, is NAGVMQNPRHLVRRRGQEARLRCSPMKGHSHVYWYRQLPEEGLKFMVYLQKENIIDESGMPKERFSAEFPKEGPSILRIQQVVRGDSAAYFCASSPLDPGILETQYFGPGTRLLVL.

V and J are TRBV5-1 and TRBJ1-4; D is possibly TRBD1 (5 bases). The CDR3 contains 15 residues. Germline CDR1 is SGHRS and CDR2 is YFSETQ. Trimming took off 0 bases at V and 8 bases at J, with 14 bases between the two ends. CDR3 loop: CASSLENQGWEKLFF. CDR3 nucleotide sequence: TGCGCCAGCAGCTTGGAAAATCAGGGTTGGGAAAAACTGTTTTTT.

The chain couples TRBV18 to TRBJ2-3; maybe TRBD1 (6 bases). There are 17 residues in the CDR3. Looked up from germline, CDR1 is KGHSH and CDR2 is LQKENI. V was pared by 5 bases and J by 2 bases, with 20 bases between. CDR3 protein: CASSTYYRDGPTDTQYF. CDR3 nucleotides: TGTGCCAGCTCAACCTACTACAGGGATGGGCCCACAGATACGCAGTATTTT. Filled out from reference TRBV18 and TRBJ2-3, the complete variable domain reads NAGVMQNPRHLVRRRGQEARLRCSPMKGHSHVYWYRQLPEEGLKFMVYLQKENIIDESGMPKERFSAEFPKEGPSILRIQQVVRGDSAAYFCASSTYYRDGPTDTQYFGPGTRLTVL.

This rearrangement joins TRBV10-1 to TRBJ1-2, with no clear D. Germline loops: CDR1 WNHNN, CDR2 SYGVQD (reference sequence). The V and J ends lost 8 bases and 2 bases respectively, with 12 bases between them. The CDR3 is 13 amino acids. CDR3 sequence: CASGRDRNYGYTF. The CDR3 nucleotides read TGCGCCAGCGGGAGGGATCGGAACTATGGCTACACCTTC.

The J gene is TRBJ1-3, the V gene TRBV5-4; no clear D gene. The germline V gene has CDR1 SGHNT and CDR2 YYREEE (reference sequence). The CDR3 consists of 14 residues. The V gene lost 3 bases and the J gene lost 0 bases, with 7 bases spanning the gap. CDR3 loop: CASSSLFSGNTIYF. The CDR3 DNA is TGTGCCAGCAGCTCTCTGTTCTCTGGAAACACCATATATTTT.

CDR3 sequence (DNA): TGTGCCTGGAGGGGCGGACTGATTGCCTCTGGAAACACCATATATTTT. Encoded protein: CAWRGGLIASGNTIYF. The rearrangement links TRBV30 to TRBJ1-3; D is undetermined. The CDR3 length is 16 residues. V lost 3 bases, J lost 0 bases, and 15 bases lay in between. Germline-derived CDR1 and CDR2 are GTSNPN and SVGIG (reference sequence).

A remark on this clone: The sample has other DNA sequences that encode this CDR3 too. V and J are TRBV5-1 and TRBJ2-7, with 7 bases identical to TRBD1. The CDR3 has 14 residues. The ends lost 0 bases at V and 2 bases at J; junction bases unmatched: 2. CDR1 and CDR2 (germline): SGHRS, YFSETQ. CDR3 sequence reads: CASSLEGAPYEQYF. CDR3 DNA sequence: TGCGCCAGCAGCTTGGAGGGGGCACCCTACGAGCAGTACTTC.

The V gene is TRBV4-2, the J gene TRBJ1-5; 7 bases align to TRBD1. The V segment lost 4 bases and the J segment 6 bases; nucleotides outside the gene matches: 15. In germline, CDR1 is LGHNA, CDR2 YNFKEQ. CDR3 length equals 17 residues. CDR3: CASSRNKQGLGSQPQHF. The CDR3 DNA follows: TGTGCCAGCAGCCGAAATAAACAGGGGTTAGGGAGTCAGCCCCAGCATTTT.

V gene TRBV18 combines with J gene TRBJ1-4, with unresolved D. CDR1 KGHSH and CDR2 LQKENI come from the germline V gene. V was trimmed by 4 bases and J by 5 bases, leaving 8 bases between them. The CDR3 runs to 13 residues. The CDR3 DNA sequence: TGTGCCAGCTCACGAGAAAAAAATGAAAAACTGTTTTTT. This encodes CASSREKNEKLFF.

The chain joins TRBV18 to TRBJ2-1; TRBD2 might be the D (6 bases). The CDR3 sequence is 16 residues long. CDR1 KGHSH and CDR2 LQKENI come from the germline V gene. Trimming took 6 bases from V and 5 from J, leaving 20 bases between them. In nucleotides, the CDR3 is TGTGCCAGCTCGGCCCCCGGAGGAGGGGCTAACAATGAGCAGTTCTTC. As protein: CASSAPGGGANNEQFF.

This clone was found once. V is TRBV3-1 (or the pseudogene TRBV3-2) and J is TRBJ1-1; the D is unclear. Germline V CDR1 and CDR2: LGHDT, YNNKEL (reference sequence). Between the trimmed V and J ends, which lost 1 base and 0 bases, there was a span of 6 bases. The length of the CDR3 is 14 residues. CDR3 sequence (DNA): TGTGCCAGCAGCCAAGGGGGAGTGAACACTGAAGCTTTCTTT. This gives the protein CASSQGGVNTEAFF.

The rearrangement joins TRBV2 to TRBJ2-7; 8 bases match TRBD2. The CDR3 loop spans 13 amino acids. The V segment lost 9 bases and the J segment 0 bases; nucleotides outside the gene matches: 4. Germline CDR1 SNHLY, CDR2 FYNNEI. CDR3 DNA sequence: TGTGCCAGAGCCGGGACTAGCTCCTACGAGCAGTACTTC. Its protein product is CARAGTSSYEQYF. Complete variable domain (other parts from reference TRBV2 and TRBJ2-7): EPEVTQTPSHQVTQMGQEVILRCVPISNHLYFYWYRQILGQKVEFLVSFYNNEISEKSEIFDDQFSVERPDGSNFTLKIRSTKLEDSAMYFCARAGTSSYEQYFGPGTRLTVT.

The chain uses TRBV5-1 and TRBJ1-2; 8 bases align to TRBD1. CDR3 size: 13 residues. Germline V gene lookup returns CDR1 SGHRS and CDR2 YFSETQ. V trimming: 5 bases; J trimming: 8 bases; junction bases outside the gene matches: 8. CDR3 sequence reads: CASRPTGGGGYTF. DNA for the CDR3: TGCGCCAGCAGACCAACAGGGGGAGGAGGCTACACCTTC.